Listed below are T cell receptor beta chains from one sample, sequenced in a study of T cell repertoires in cytomegalovirus infection. TCRdb reprocessed the reads with MiXCR, giving one entry per CDR3 protein. Of about 27,000 distinct CDR3 sequences in the sample, approximately 18% are singletons; the top ten hold roughly 80%. Their specific antigens are unknown. The input for sequencing was CD8+ T cells from cultured PBMCs, taken from culture after CMV antigen stimulation. Receptors originate from a human donor in good health (CMV status not recorded). Some clones in this sample may be carry-over from other donors' samples. Each CDR3 is given with its conserved first and last residue. The order of the fields is clone size, V gene, J gene, D gene, CDR3 DNA, CDR3 protein. D genes are given only for firm matches. Not every row has a clone size; where given, it reads once, few, many or a size class.

>few|TRBV7-2|TRBJ2-7|.
TGTGCCAGCAGCTCTGGCGGTTGGGACGAGCAGTACTTC
CASSSGGWDEQYF
>.|TRBV12-3/TRBV12-4|TRBJ2-5|.
TGTGCCAGCAGGCCCCTCCGTAGTCGGGAGACCCAGTACTTC
CASRPLRSRETQYF
>many|TRBV4-3|TRBJ2-3|.
TGCGCCAGCAGCCCGTCAGGGAGCACAGATACGCAGTATTTT
CASSPSGSTDTQYF
>.|TRBV6-5|TRBJ2-7|.
TGTGCCAGCAGTTACTCGAAGGTCTCTTCTTTTGAGTACTTC
CASSYSKVSSFEYF
>few|TRBV11-2|TRBJ1-3|.
TGTGCCAGCAGCTTCCACAGGGCAAGTGGAAACACCATATATTTT
CASSFHRASGNTIYF
>many|TRBV20-1|TRBJ2-5|.
TGCAGTGCTAGAGATCGGCGAGATGCCCTTGGGACCCAGTACTTC
CSARDRRDALGTQYF
>many|TRBV28|TRBJ1-5|.
TGTGCCAGCAGTCCCCTGGAGGGGTTTAGCAATCAGCCCCAGCATTTT
CASSPLEGFSNQPQHF
>.|TRBV9|TRBJ1-5|.
TGTGCCAGCAGCGTAGGAGGGGGTCTAGGACAGCCCCAGCATTTT
CASSVGGGLGQPQHF
>.|TRBV7-2|TRBJ2-3|.
TGTGCCAGCAGCTTAGCTCCTGTAGATACGCAGTATTTT
CASSLAPVDTQYF
>few|TRBV7-2|TRBJ1-5|.
TGTGCCAGCAGCTTAGATGGGCCAGGCCTAGGGCCCCAGCATTTT
CASSLDGPGLGPQHF
>few|TRBV7-6|TRBJ2-3|TRBD2
TGTGCCAGCAGCCCTACTCGACTAGCGGAGAGCACAGATACGCAGTATTTT
CASSPTRLAESTDTQYF
>.|TRBV28|TRBJ2-7|.
TGTGCCAGCACTGTAGAGGACGGATACTACGAGCAGTACTTC
CASTVEDGYYEQYF
>.|TRBV6-2/TRBV6-3|TRBJ2-1|TRBD2
TGTGCCAGCTGGGAGCGGGAGGGTTACAATGAGCAGTTCTTC
CASWEREGYNEQFF
>.|TRBV2|TRBJ2-7|.
TGTGCCAGCAGATGGGAGAACGAGCAGTACTTC
CASRWENEQYF
>few|TRBV7-3|TRBJ1-1|.
TGTGCCAGCAGCTTAGGGTTCGGGCCTGGCACTGAAGCTTTCTTT
CASSLGFGPGTEAFF
>.|TRBV7-9|TRBJ2-1|TRBD2
TGTGCCAGCAGCACTAGACTAGCGGGTGCCTACAATGAGCAGTTCTTC
CASSTRLAGAYNEQFF